This passage covers 27 T cell receptor beta chains from one sample sequenced in a study of T cell responses to AZD1222 COVID-19 vaccine. The table came from immunoSEQ multiplex PCR; TCRdb's copy has only in-frame clones and leaves some out. Among some 140,000 clones listed, about 91% were seen once. Sequenced material: peripheral blood, taken on day 0 of AZD1222 vaccination. The receptor source for this set is an adult in good health.

The CDR3 coding sequence is TGTGCCAGCAGTGACGTCCGGGACAGGGGTCAAGAGACCCAGTACTTC. This gives the protein CASSDVRDRGQETQYF. The chain recombines TRBV6-1 with TRBJ2-5; 10 nucleotides match TRBD1. There are 16 residues in the CDR3. V shed 3 bases and J 2 bases; nucleotides not matched to a gene: 6. CDR1 is MNHNS and CDR2 is SASEGT in the germline V gene.

The genes are TRBV24-1 and TRBJ2-3; 12 bases match TRBD1. V lost 4 bases, J lost 4 bases, and 11 bases stayed unmatched. CDR3 length: 18 residues. CDR1 and CDR2 (germline): KGHDR, SFDVKD. The CDR3 DNA reads as TGTGCCACCAGTGACCGTTGGGACAGGGGGCAAGGTGCAGATACGCAGTATTTT. Translated, it gives CATSDRWDRGQGADTQYF.

The CDR3 DNA reads TGTGCCAGCTCACCACGGATGGGGTATGGCTACACCTTC. It specifies CASSPRMGYGYTF. The rearrangement links TRBV18 to TRBJ1-2; D unresolved. V was pared by 1 base and J by 5 bases, with 8 bases between. The CDR3 has 13 residues. CDR1 is KGHSH and CDR2 is LQKENI in the germline V gene.

This chain links TRBV5-1 with TRBJ2-5; 9 bases fit TRBD1. This CDR3 region has 15 residues. The germline V gene has CDR1 SGHRS and CDR2 YFSETQ. With 3 bases clipped from V and 5 bases from J, the junction kept 8 bases outside the gene matches. The DNA for the CDR3 is TGCGCCAGCAGCTCCGGGACAGGGCCGGGCGAGACCCAGTACTTC. Translation gives CASSSGTGPGETQYF.

The chain joins TRBV28 to TRBJ1-5; 8 bases fit TRBD1. V lost 5 bases to trimming and J lost 5 bases; unmatched junction nucleotides: 11. This CDR3 has 16 amino acids. CDR1 and CDR2 from the germline V gene are MDHEN and SYDVKM. Here the CDR3 DNA reads TGTGCCAGCAGTCACCCCTCGACAGGGGATGATCAGCCCCAGCATTTT. This gives the protein CASSHPSTGDDQPQHF.

V is TRBV18 and J is TRBJ1-4; weak D call: TRBD1 (5 bases). Germline V gives CDR1 KGHSH, CDR2 LQKENI. This CDR3 contains 14 residues. Trimming cost V 3 bases and J 6 bases, with 11 bases left between them. The CDR3 DNA follows: TGTGCCAGCTCACCGGTTGGGGGGGATGAAAAACTGTTTTTT. As protein: CASSPVGGDEKLFF.

The chain uses TRBV28 and TRBJ2-6; TRBD1 might be the D (6 bases). In germline, CDR1 is MDHEN, CDR2 SYDVKM. This CDR3 contains 15 residues. V was shortened by 6 bases and J by 1 base, with 10 bases between the two germline ends. CDR3 in amino acids: CASSTTGSGANVLTF. DNA of the CDR3: TGTGCCAGCAGCACAACAGGGTCTGGGGCCAACGTCCTGACTTTC. The complete variable domain, with remaining parts taken from reference TRBV28 and TRBJ2-6, reads DVKVTQSSRYLVKRTGEKVFLECVQDMDHENMFWYRQDPGLGLRLIYFSYDVKMKEKGDIPEGYSVSREKKERFSLILESASTNQTSMYLCASSTTGSGANVLTFGAGSRLTVL.

The chain has TRBV7-8 and TRBJ1-6; 7 bases agree with TRBD1. The CDR3 covers 16 residues. The J segment lost 3 bases and the V segment lost 0 bases, leaving 2 bases of the junction unmatched. The germline V gene has CDR1 SGHVS and CDR2 FQNEAQ. CDR3 in DNA: TGTGCCAGCAGCTTAGCAGGGACAGTCTATAATTCACCCCTCCACTTT. Translating it yields CASSLAGTVYNSPLHF.

V is TRBV10-3 and J is TRBJ2-7; TRBD2 matches 14 bases. The germline gives CDR1 ENHRY, CDR2 SYGVKD. This CDR3 spans 19 amino acids. Trimming at V came to 4 bases and at J to 0 bases, leaving 11 bases not matched to a gene. DNA for the CDR3: TGTGCCATCAGTGGGGTAGGGACTAGCGGGGGCCGGAGCTCCTACGAGCAGTACTTC. Translating gives CAISGVGTSGGRSSYEQYF.

The genes are TRBV9 and TRBJ1-1, with 9 bases identical to TRBD1. The CDR3 contains 14 residues. Trimming removed 3 bases from V and 2 bases from J; junction bases left unmatched: 2. Germline V gene data show CDR1 as SGDLS and CDR2 as YYNGEE. The CDR3 loop is CASSAGQGNTEAFF. The CDR3 DNA is TGTGCCAGCAGCGCGGGACAGGGAAACACTGAAGCTTTCTTT.

The rearrangement uses TRBV2 and TRBJ2-5; D might be TRBD1 or TRBD2, each matching 5 bases. With 7 bases removed from V and 3 bases from J, the gap between germline ends came to 9 bases. Per the germline V gene, CDR1 is SNHLY and CDR2 is FYNNEI. The CDR3 totals 12 residues. The CDR3 sequence is CASTLGEETQYF. For the CDR3, the DNA is TGTGCCAGCACTTTGGGGGAAGAGACCCAGTACTTC.

The chain carries TRBV5-1 and TRBJ1-3; D possibly corresponds to TRBD1 (6 bases). Germline lookup yields CDR1 SGHRS and CDR2 YFSETQ. The CDR3 extends over 17 amino acids. V was shortened by 0 bases and J by 0 bases, with 13 bases between the two germline ends. The CDR3, as DNA: TGCGCCAGCAGCTTGGCACAGGGTGGGTTCTCTGGAAACACCATATATTTT. Protein product: CASSLAQGGFSGNTIYF.

This chain joins TRBV7-9 and TRBJ2-7; 9 nucleotides agree with TRBD1. The CDR3 length is 16 residues. Germline trimming cut 2 bases from V and 2 bases from J; bases unmatched to any gene: 7. CDR1 SEHNR and CDR2 FQNEAQ come from the germline V gene (reference sequence). The CDR3 protein is CASSLSPGQGAYEQYF. The CDR3 bases are TGTGCCAGCAGCTTATCACCGGGACAGGGTGCCTACGAGCAGTACTTC.

V and J are TRBV9 and TRBJ1-4; 9 nucleotides agree with TRBD1. This CDR3 has 15 amino acids. V lost 4 bases and J lost 3; bases outside the gene matches: 4. Looked up from germline, CDR1 is SGDLS and CDR2 is YYNGEE. The CDR3 region is CASSYGQGSNEKLFF. CDR3 bases: TGTGCCAGCAGCTACGGACAGGGGTCTAATGAAAAACTGTTTTTT.

V and J are TRBV6-2 or TRBV6-3 and TRBJ1-2; D may be TRBD1 (5 bases). Trimming took 6 bases from V and 3 from J, leaving 8 bases between them. Germline V CDR1 and CDR2: MNHEY, SVGEGT. The CDR3 totals 12 residues. This CDR3 is CASSRGDYGYTF. Here the CDR3 DNA reads TGTGCCAGCAGCCGAGGGGACTATGGCTACACCTTC.

On this clone: Relative to the germline gene, one junction end is altered; a read error may explain this. The sample contains more than one DNA sequence encoding this CDR3. The chain links TRBV7-2 to TRBJ2-7; the D is unclear. The CDR3 is 15 amino acids. The V gene's germline CDR1 is SGHTA and CDR2 FQGNSA. The DNA for the CDR3 is TGTGCTAGCAGCTTAGAACACGGTCGCTCCTACGAGCAGTACTTC. Translation: CASSLEHGRSYEQYF.

CDR3 protein: CASSKLRKRGPEENTDTQYF. DNA for the CDR3: TGTGCCAGCAGCAAATTGCGCAAGCGGGGGCCCGAAGAAAACACAGATACGCAGTATTTT. The chain links TRBV21-1 to TRBJ2-3; the tabulated D call, TRBD2, remains unverified against the DNA. TRBV21-1 is given as a pseudogene. This CDR3 is 20 amino acids long.

The V gene is TRBV6-1, the J gene TRBJ1-1; unclear D gene. Germline CDR1 is MNHNS and CDR2 is SASEGT. CDR3 length: 14 amino acids. Trimming took off 2 bases at V and 1 base at J, with 8 bases between the two ends. The CDR3 region is CASSERRWNTEAFF. The CDR3, as DNA: TGTGCCAGCAGTGAAAGGCGGTGGAACACTGAAGCTTTCTTT.

This clone was detected only a few times. The chain couples TRBV19 to TRBJ2-7, with 7 bases aligning to TRBD2. Germline assignment: CDR1 LNHDA and CDR2 SQIVND (reference sequence). The CDR3 spans 13 residues. V lost 5 bases and J lost 2; bases outside the gene matches: 3. This CDR3 is CASSRRGTYEQYF. The CDR3 nucleotides read TGTGCCAGTAGTCGGCGGGGGACCTACGAGCAGTACTTC.

The genes are TRBV2 and TRBJ1-1; no definite D call. Germline V gene lookup returns CDR1 SNHLY and CDR2 FYNNEI. Between the trimmed V and J ends, which lost 6 bases and 7 bases, there was a span of 15 bases. The CDR3 extends over 13 amino acids. CDR3 in DNA: TGTGCCAGCAGATTGGAAGGGTTTGGTGAAGCTTTCTTT. Protein: CASRLEGFGEAFF.

This clone turned up a few times. V gene TRBV18 combines with J gene TRBJ1-1; 8 positions agree with TRBD1. The germline gives CDR1 KGHSH, CDR2 LQKENI. The CDR3 sequence is 16 residues long. Unmatched junction bases numbered 11, after V lost 1 base and J lost 7 bases. This CDR3 is CASSPQEQGVTFEAFF. The CDR3 coding sequence is TGTGCCAGCTCACCACAAGAACAGGGGGTTACGTTTGAAGCTTTCTTT.

The V call is TRBV18, the J call TRBJ1-1, with 12 bases matching TRBD1. CDR1 KGHSH and CDR2 LQKENI come from the germline V gene. V was pared by 3 bases and J by 4 bases, with 3 bases of the junction left unmatched. This CDR3 has 15 residues. The CDR3 loop reads CASSPGQGAFTEAFF. The CDR3, as DNA: TGTGCCAGCTCACCGGGACAGGGGGCTTTCACTGAAGCTTTCTTT. Variable domain in full (rest from reference TRBV18 and TRBJ1-1): NAGVMQNPRHLVRRRGQEARLRCSPMKGHSHVYWYRQLPEEGLKFMVYLQKENIIDESGMPKERFSAEFPKEGPSILRIQQVVRGDSAAYFCASSPGQGAFTEAFFGQGTRLTVV.

V gene TRBV7-9 combines with J gene TRBJ2-3; D may be TRBD2 (5 bases). CDR3 length: 16 residues. CDR1 SEHNR and CDR2 FQNEAQ come from the germline V gene (reference sequence). V dropped 2 bases and J dropped 3 bases, with 15 bases sitting between them. The CDR3 protein is CASSLRRARGTDTQYF. CDR3 in DNA: TGTGCCAGCAGCTTACGCCGGGCCCGAGGGACAGATACGCAGTATTTT.

J is TRBJ2-6 and V is TRBV5-1, with 7 bases lining up with TRBD1. Germline values: CDR1 SGHRS, CDR2 YFSETQ. Trimming at V came to 4 bases and at J to 12 bases, leaving 10 bases not matched to a gene. This CDR3 contains 14 residues. CDR3 sequence: CASSPRQGSLVLTF. In DNA form, the CDR3 reads TGCGCCAGCAGCCCGCGACAGGGATCCCTCGTCCTGACTTTC.

As DNA, the CDR3 is TGTGCCAGCTCCGGGCCCACAGATACGCAGTATTTT. It codes for CASSGPTDTQYF. The rearrangement joins TRBV28 to TRBJ2-3; no definite D call. Germline lookup yields CDR1 MDHEN and CDR2 SYDVKM. Trimming pared 8 bases from V and 2 bases from J, leaving 8 bases between. The CDR3 totals 12 residues.

The chain is built from TRBV10-1 and TRBJ2-3; D possibly corresponds to TRBD1 (6 bases). Trimming left V 3 bases short and J 5 bases short, with 9 bases between. Germline lookup yields CDR1 WNHNN and CDR2 SYGVQD (reference sequence). The CDR3 extends over 13 amino acids. CDR3 DNA sequence: TGCGCCAGCAGTGAAGGGGGTCTAGATACGCAGTATTTT. This codes for CASSEGGLDTQYF.

The rearrangement joins TRBV5-4 to TRBJ2-5, with D possibly TRBD2 on 5 matching bases. The CDR3 loop spans 14 amino acids. Per the germline V gene, CDR1 is SGHNT and CDR2 is YYREEE (reference sequence). V lost 3 bases and J lost 5, with 14 bases in between. The CDR3 DNA reads TGTGCCAGCAGCTCTTCCATCCGAGGGGAGACCCAGTACTTC. This sequence encodes CASSSSIRGETQYF.